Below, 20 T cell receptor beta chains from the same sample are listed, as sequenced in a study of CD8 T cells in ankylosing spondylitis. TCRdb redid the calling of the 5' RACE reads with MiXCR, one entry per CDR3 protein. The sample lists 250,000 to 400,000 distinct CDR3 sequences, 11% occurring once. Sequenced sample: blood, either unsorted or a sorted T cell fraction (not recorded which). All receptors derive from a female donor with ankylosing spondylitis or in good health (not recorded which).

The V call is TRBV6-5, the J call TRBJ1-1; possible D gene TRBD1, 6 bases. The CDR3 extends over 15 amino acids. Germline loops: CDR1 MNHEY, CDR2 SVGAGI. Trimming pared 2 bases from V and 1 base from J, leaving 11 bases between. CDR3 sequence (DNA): TGTGCCAGCAGTTACGGGGGGGCTAGGAACACTGAAGCTTTCTTT. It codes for CASSYGGARNTEAFF.

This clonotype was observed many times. The CDR3 coding sequence is TGCAGTGCTAGAGACGGGGCTCAACTTATGAACACTGAAGCTTTCTTT. It specifies CSARDGAQLMNTEAFF. The chain links TRBV20-1 to TRBJ1-1, with D possibly TRBD1 on 5 matching bases. The CDR3 runs to 16 residues. In germline, CDR1 is DFQATT, CDR2 SNEGSKA (reference sequence). Trimming removed 0 bases from V and 0 bases from J, with 14 bases in between.

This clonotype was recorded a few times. The CDR3 region has the DNA TGTGCCAGCAGACTTCGCTCGGGACAGGGCGTCTCTGGGGCCAACGTCCTGACTTTC. This gives the protein CASRLRSGQGVSGANVLTF. This chain connects TRBV5-4 to TRBJ2-6; 9 bases agree with TRBD1. This CDR3 has 19 amino acids. The ends lost 5 bases at V and 0 bases at J; junction bases unmatched: 12. Germline lookup yields CDR1 SGHNT and CDR2 YYREEE (reference sequence).

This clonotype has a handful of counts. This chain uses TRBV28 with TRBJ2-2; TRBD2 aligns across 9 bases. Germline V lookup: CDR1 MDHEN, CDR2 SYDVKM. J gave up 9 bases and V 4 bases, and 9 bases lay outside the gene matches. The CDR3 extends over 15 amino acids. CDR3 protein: CASSSPSGTSRELFF. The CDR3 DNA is TGTGCCAGCAGTTCCCCAAGCGGGACTAGCAGGGAGCTGTTTTTT.

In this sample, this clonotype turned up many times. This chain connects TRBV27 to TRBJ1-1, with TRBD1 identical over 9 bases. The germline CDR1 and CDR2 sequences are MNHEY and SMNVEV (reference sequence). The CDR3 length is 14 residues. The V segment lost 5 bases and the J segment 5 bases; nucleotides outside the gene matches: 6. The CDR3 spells CASSPWTGETEAFF. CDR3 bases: TGTGCCAGCAGTCCCTGGACAGGGGAAACTGAAGCTTTCTTT.

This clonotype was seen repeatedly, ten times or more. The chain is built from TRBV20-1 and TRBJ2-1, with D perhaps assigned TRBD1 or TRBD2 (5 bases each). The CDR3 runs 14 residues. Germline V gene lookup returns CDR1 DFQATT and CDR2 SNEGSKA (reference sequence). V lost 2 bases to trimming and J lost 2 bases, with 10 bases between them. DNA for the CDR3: TGCAGTGCTAGATTCGGGACGACCTACAATGAGCAGTTCTTC. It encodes CSARFGTTYNEQFF.

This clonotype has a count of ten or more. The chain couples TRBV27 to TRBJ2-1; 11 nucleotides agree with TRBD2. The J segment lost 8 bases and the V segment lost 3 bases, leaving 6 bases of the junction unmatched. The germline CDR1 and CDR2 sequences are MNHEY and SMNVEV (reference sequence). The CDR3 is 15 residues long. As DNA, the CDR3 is TGTGCCAGCAGTTTGTTAGCGGGAGGGCCCTATGAGCAGTTCTTC. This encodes CASSLLAGGPYEQFF.

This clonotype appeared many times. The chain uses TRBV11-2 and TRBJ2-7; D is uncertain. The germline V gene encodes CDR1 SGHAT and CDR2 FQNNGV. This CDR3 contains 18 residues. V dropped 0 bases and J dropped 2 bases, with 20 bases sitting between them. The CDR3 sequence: CASSLDPATPKRTYEQYF. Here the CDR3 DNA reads TGTGCCAGCAGCTTAGACCCCGCGACACCTAAAAGGACCTACGAGCAGTACTTC.

Here the CDR3 reads CAWSVGLAGSDTQYF. The CDR3 nucleotides read TGTGCCTGGAGTGTAGGGCTAGCGGGATCAGATACGCAGTATTTT. V usage is TRBV30 and J usage is TRBJ2-3; 9 bases match TRBD2. The germline CDR1 and CDR2 sequences are GTSNPN and SVGIG (reference sequence). This CDR3 spans 15 amino acids. The junction had 5 bases not matched to a gene; V was cut back by 0 bases and J by 4 bases.

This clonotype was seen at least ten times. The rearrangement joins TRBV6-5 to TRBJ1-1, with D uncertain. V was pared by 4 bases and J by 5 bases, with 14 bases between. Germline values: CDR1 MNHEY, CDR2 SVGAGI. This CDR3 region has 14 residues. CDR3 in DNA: TGTGCCAGCAGTTTGCTACGGGCGCCGACTGAAGCTTTCTTT. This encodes CASSLLRAPTEAFF.

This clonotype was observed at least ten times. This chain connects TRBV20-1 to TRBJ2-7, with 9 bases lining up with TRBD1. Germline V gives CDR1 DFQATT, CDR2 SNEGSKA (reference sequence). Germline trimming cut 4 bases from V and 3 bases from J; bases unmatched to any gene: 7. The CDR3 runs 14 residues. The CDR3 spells CSAISGTGRYEQYF. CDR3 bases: TGCAGTGCTATTTCCGGGACAGGGCGCTACGAGCAGTACTTC.

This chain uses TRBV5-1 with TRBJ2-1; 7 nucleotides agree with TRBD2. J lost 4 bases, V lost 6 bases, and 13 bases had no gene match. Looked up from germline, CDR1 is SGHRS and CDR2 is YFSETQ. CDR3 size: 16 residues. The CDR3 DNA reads TGCGCCAGCATCCTGGGTGTGGGGGGGACGTACAATGAGCAGTTCTTC. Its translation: CASILGVGGTYNEQFF. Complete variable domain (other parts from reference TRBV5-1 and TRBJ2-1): KAGVTQTPRYLIKTRGQQVTLSCSPISGHRSVSWYQQTPGQGLQFLFEYFSETQRNKGNFPGRFSGRQFSNSRSEMNVSTLELGDSALYLCASILGVGGTYNEQFFGPGTRLTVL.

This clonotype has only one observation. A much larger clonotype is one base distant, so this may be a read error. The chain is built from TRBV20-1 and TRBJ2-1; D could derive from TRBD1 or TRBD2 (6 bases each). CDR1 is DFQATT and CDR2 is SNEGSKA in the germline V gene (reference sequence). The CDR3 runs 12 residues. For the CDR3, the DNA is TGCAGTGCGTTCGGGGGCTGGAATGAGCAGTCCTTC. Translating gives CSAFGGWNEQSF.

The CDR3 protein is CASSKRDVGSEQFF. CDR3 coding DNA: TGTGCCAGCAGTAAGCGGGATGTTGGATCCGAGCAGTTCTTC. The V gene is TRBV6-4, the J gene TRBJ2-1; 7 bases are shared with TRBD2. The CDR3 is made up of 14 amino acids. CDR1 is MRHNA, CDR2 SNTAGT, per germline. J lost 10 bases, V lost 5 bases, and 11 bases had no gene match.

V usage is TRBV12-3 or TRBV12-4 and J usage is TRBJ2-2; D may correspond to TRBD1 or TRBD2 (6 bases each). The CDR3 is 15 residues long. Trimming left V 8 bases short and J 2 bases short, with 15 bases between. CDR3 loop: CASHGGQDNTGELFF. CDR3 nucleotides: TGTGCCAGCCATGGGGGGCAGGATAACACCGGGGAGCTGTTTTTT.

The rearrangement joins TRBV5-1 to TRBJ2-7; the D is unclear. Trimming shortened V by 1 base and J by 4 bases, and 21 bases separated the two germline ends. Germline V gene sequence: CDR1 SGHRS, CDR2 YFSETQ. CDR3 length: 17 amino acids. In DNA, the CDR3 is TGCGCCAGCAGCTTGAACAAAGGGTCGGGTTTTGCTTACGAGCAGTACTTC. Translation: CASSLNKGSGFAYEQYF.

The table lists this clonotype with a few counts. The CDR3 DNA sequence: TGTGCCAGCAGCACGGCAGGGCGGGATATTTCACCCCTCCACTTT. Encoded protein: CASSTAGRDISPLHF. This sequence joins TRBV27 and TRBJ1-6; perhaps TRBD1 as D (5 bases). Per the germline V gene, CDR1 is MNHEY and CDR2 is SMNVEV (reference sequence). V gave up 6 bases and J gave up 9 bases, with 18 bases separating them. This CDR3 comprises 15 residues.

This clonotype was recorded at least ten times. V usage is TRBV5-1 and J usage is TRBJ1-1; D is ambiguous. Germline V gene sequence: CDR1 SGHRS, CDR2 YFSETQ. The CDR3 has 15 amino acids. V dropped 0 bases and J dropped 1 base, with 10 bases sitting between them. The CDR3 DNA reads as TGCGCCAGCAGCTTGGACAGAAAGACGAACACTGAAGCTTTCTTT. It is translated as CASSLDRKTNTEAFF.

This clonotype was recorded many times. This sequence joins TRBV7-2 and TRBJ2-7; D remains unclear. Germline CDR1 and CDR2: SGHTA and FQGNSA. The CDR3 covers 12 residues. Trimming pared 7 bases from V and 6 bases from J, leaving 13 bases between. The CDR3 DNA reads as TGTGCCAGCACCCTGTCCCGCTCCGAGCAGTACTTC. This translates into CASTLSRSEQYF.

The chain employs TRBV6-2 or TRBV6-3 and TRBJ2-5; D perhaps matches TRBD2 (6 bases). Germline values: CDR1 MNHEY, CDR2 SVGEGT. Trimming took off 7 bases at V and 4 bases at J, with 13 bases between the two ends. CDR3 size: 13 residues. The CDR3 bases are TGTGCCAGCACCTCGGGGGAGCGAGAGACCCAGTACTTC. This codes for CASTSGERETQYF.